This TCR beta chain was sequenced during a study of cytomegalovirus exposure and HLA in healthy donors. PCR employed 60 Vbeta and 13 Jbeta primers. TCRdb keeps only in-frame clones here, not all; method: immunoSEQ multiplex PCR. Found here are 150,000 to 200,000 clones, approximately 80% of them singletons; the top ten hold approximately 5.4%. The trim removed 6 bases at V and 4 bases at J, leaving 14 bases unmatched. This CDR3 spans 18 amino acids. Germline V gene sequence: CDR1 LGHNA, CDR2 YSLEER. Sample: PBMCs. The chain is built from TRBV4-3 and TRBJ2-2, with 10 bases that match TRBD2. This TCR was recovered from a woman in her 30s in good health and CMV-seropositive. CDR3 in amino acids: CASSLSGGAAIGTGELFF. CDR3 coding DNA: TGCGCCAGCAGTCTGAGCGGGGGGGCCGCTATTGGCACCGGGGAGCTGTTTTTT.